The TCR beta chain under discussion was sequenced for a study of control samples from healthy donors and cancer patients. Assay: immunoSEQ multiplex PCR; the TCRdb copy retains only in-frame clones and omits some. The sample carries 110,000 to 150,000 clones, 75% to 90% recorded once. The sample taken for sequencing was blood. The receptor was isolated from a woman aged 25 to 39 in good health.

CDR3 amino acids: CASSQYMTGTGNTIYF. The CDR3 nucleotides are TGTGCCAGCAGCCAATACATGACAGGGACTGGAAACACCATATATTTT. V is TRBV3-1 (or the pseudogene TRBV3-2) and J is TRBJ1-3; 7 bases agree with TRBD1. The CDR3 extends over 16 amino acids. CDR1 is LGHDT and CDR2 is YNNKEL in the germline V gene (reference sequence). V was pared by 2 bases and J by 2 bases, with 6 bases of the junction left unmatched.